This passage covers 12 T cell receptor beta chains from one sample sequenced in a study of technical replicates of blood from a few donors. Some clones are missing from TCRdb's copy, which holds only in-frame ones; the method was immunoSEQ multiplex PCR. The sample has about 66,000 clones, about nine tenths seen once. The sequenced material came from PBMCs. Every receptor here comes from a human donor in good health. Some clones in this sample may be carry-over from other donors' samples.

J is TRBJ1-2 and V is TRBV4-1; 9 nucleotides line up with TRBD1. J gave up 6 bases and V 4 bases, and 6 bases lay outside the gene matches. The CDR3 contains 14 residues. The germline V gene encodes CDR1 MGHRA and CDR2 YSYEKL. The CDR3 DNA reads TGCGCCAGCAGCCTCCGGGACAGGGAAGATGGCTACACCTTC. Its translation is CASSLRDREDGYTF.

The chain couples TRBV4-2 to TRBJ2-7; possible D gene TRBD1, 6 bases. The CDR3 covers 14 residues. V lost 1 base and J 3 bases, leaving 10 bases between the germline ends. Germline CDR1 reads LGHNA; CDR2 reads YNFKEQ. The DNA for the CDR3 is TGTGCCAGCAGCCAAGCCACAGGGAGCTACGAGCAGTACTTC. It encodes CASSQATGSYEQYF.

The chain links TRBV6-5 to TRBJ1-1, with a possible D match to TRBD1 (5 bases). Germline V gene sequence: CDR1 MNHEY, CDR2 SVGAGI. CDR3 size: 14 residues. V was trimmed by 3 bases and J by 4 bases, leaving 12 bases between them. The CDR3 bases are TGTGCCAGCAGTTATAGGGGCATCGGCACTGAAGCTTTCTTT. Translating gives CASSYRGIGTEAFF.

The V and J genes are TRBV29-1 and TRBJ1-1, with TRBD1 matching 7 bases. After removal of 4 bases from V and 3 bases from J, the junction contained 5 bases not matched to a gene. The CDR3 extends over 13 amino acids. The germline gives CDR1 SQVTM, CDR2 ANQGSEA. CDR3 residues: CSVVRQGDTEAFF. The CDR3 nucleotides read TGCAGCGTTGTGAGGCAGGGGGACACTGAAGCTTTCTTT. The full variable domain, in which reference TRBV29-1 and TRBJ1-1 provide the parts outside the CDR3, is SAVISQKPSRDICQRGTSLTIQCQVDSQVTMMFWYRQQPGQSLTLIATANQGSEATYESGFVIDKFPISRPNLTFSTLTVSNMSPEDSSIYLCSVVRQGDTEAFFGQGTRLTVV.

J is TRBJ1-2 and V is TRBV27; D possibly corresponds to TRBD1 (6 bases). Germline CDR1 MNHEY, CDR2 SMNVEV (reference sequence). CDR3 length equals 13 residues. Trimming removed 6 bases from V and 8 bases from J, with 16 bases in between. The CDR3 DNA reads as TGTGCCAGCAGCCCCACAGGGTCTAAAGGCTACACCTTC. Amino acids: CASSPTGSKGYTF.

This chain uses TRBV4-2 with TRBJ2-1; 9 bases map to TRBD2. Germline CDR1 LGHNA, CDR2 YNFKEQ. J gave up 4 bases and V 2 bases, and 9 bases lay outside the gene matches. The CDR3 is 17 residues long. CDR3 in DNA: TGTGCCAGCAGCCAATCGTGGGGCGGGGGGGCTTACAATGAGCAGTTCTTC. Its translation is CASSQSWGGGAYNEQFF.

The V and J genes are TRBV5-4 and TRBJ2-3; D ambiguous. CDR3 length: 14 residues. Germline lookup yields CDR1 SGHNT and CDR2 YYREEE (reference sequence). V was trimmed by 1 base and J by 3 bases, leaving 9 bases between them. DNA for the CDR3: TGTGCCAGCAGCTTGCCTAGAAGGACAGATACGCAGTATTTT. It is translated as CASSLPRRTDTQYF.

The chain carries TRBV2 and TRBJ1-2; 8 nucleotides match TRBD1. Losses at the gene ends were 3 bases for V and 6 bases for J; bases not matched to a gene: 9. The germline gives CDR1 SNHLY, CDR2 FYNNEI. The CDR3 covers 15 residues. The CDR3 region has the DNA TGTGCCAGCAGTGACAGGACAGGGATTAAGGATGGCTACACCTTC. Translation gives CASSDRTGIKDGYTF.

V usage is TRBV12-5 and J usage is TRBJ1-6; 7 nucleotides align to TRBD1. Germline loops: CDR1 LGHNT, CDR2 FRNRAP. CDR3 length equals 16 residues. Trimming at V came to 6 bases and at J to 7 bases, leaving 12 bases not matched to a gene. The DNA of the CDR3 is TGTGCTAGTGGCACCACTACAGGGGTAGAGAATTCACCCCTCCACTTT. It yields the protein CASGTTTGVENSPLHF.

This chain joins TRBV5-1 and TRBJ1-1, with a tentative D call TRBD1 (6 bases). V shed 4 bases and J shed 1 base, with 11 bases lying between them. The germline CDR1 and CDR2 sequences are SGHRS and YFSETQ. This CDR3 region has 14 residues. The CDR3: CASSAIQGNTEAFF. Here the CDR3 DNA reads TGCGCCAGCAGCGCTATACAGGGGAACACTGAAGCTTTCTTT.

The rearrangement joins TRBV5-4 to TRBJ1-3, with D possibly being TRBD1 (5 bases). V lost 0 bases, J lost 0 bases, and 13 bases lay in between. The CDR3 is 17 amino acids. Per the germline V gene, CDR1 is SGHNT and CDR2 is YYREEE (reference sequence). The CDR3: CASSLGGDSRSGNTIYF. CDR3 bases: TGTGCCAGCAGCTTGGGGGGTGACAGCCGCTCTGGAAACACCATATATTTT.

V is TRBV11-1 and J is TRBJ1-2; D might be TRBD1 (5 bases). V lost 2 bases to trimming and J lost 5 bases, with 15 bases between them. Per the germline V gene, CDR1 is SGHAT and CDR2 is FQDESV (reference sequence). The CDR3 is 15 amino acids. This chain's CDR3 is CASSLSRDFQYGYTF. The CDR3 DNA reads TGTGCCAGCAGCTTATCCCGGGACTTTCAGTATGGCTACACCTTC. Supplemented by reference TRBV11-1 and TRBJ1-2, the full variable domain reads EAEVAQSPRYKITEKSQAVAFWCDPISGHATLYWYRQILGQGPELLVQFQDESVVDDSQLPKDRFSAERLKGVDSTLKIQPAELGDSAMYLCASSLSRDFQYGYTFGSGTRLTVV.